This T cell receptor (beta chain) was captured by sequencing in a study of technical replicates of blood from a few donors. The protocol was immunoSEQ multiplex PCR, while the TCRdb copy is restricted to in-frame clones and leaves out a portion. The table records roughly 70,000 clones, approximately 91% of them present only once. Germline V CDR1 and CDR2: SEHNR, FQNEAQ (reference sequence). Trimming cost V 5 bases and J 5 bases, with 12 bases left between them. There are 13 residues in the CDR3. Sequenced: PBMCs. The genes are TRBV7-9 and TRBJ2-5; TRBD2 is a possible D gene (5 bases). The TCR originated in a human donor in good health. Some clones in this sample may be carry-over from other donors' samples. The CDR3 nucleotides read TGTGCCAGCAGCGCCCCGGGATTGGAGACCCAGTACTTC. Its protein is CASSAPGLETQYF.